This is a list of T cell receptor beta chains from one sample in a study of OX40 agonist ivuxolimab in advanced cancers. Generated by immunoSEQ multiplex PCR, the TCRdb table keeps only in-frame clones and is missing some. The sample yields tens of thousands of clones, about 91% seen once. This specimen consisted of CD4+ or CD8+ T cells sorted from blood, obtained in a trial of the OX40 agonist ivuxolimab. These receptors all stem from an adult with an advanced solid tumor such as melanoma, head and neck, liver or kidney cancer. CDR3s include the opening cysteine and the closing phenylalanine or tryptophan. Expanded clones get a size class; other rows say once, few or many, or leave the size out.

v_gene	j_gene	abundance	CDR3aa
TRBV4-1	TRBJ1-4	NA	CASSQTQAPGRGEKLFF
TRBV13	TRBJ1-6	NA	CASSLETDGSPLHF
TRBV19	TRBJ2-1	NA	CASRDTYNEQFF
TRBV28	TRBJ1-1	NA	CASSPTPNTEAFF
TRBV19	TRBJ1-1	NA	CASSILPGDTEAFF
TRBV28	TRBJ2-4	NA	CASTKTSPLNIQYF
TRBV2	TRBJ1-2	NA	CASNGQGSYYGYTF
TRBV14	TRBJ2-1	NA	CASSQVMGSGVDYNEQFF
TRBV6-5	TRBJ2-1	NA	CASSSAAGGNEQFF
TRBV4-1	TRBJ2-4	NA	CASSQDPLGNGAKNIQYF
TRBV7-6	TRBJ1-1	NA	CASSLEGQGAVTEAFF
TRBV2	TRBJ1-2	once	CASSLSGQVYGYTF
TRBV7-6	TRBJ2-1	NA	CASSLGGISYNEQFF
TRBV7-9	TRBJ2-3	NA	CASSPRQPGQGIDTQYF
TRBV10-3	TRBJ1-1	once	CAISGEPNTEAFF
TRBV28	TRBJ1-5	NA	CASSPGTGLNQPQHF
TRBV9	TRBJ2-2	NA	CASSRLGNTGELFF
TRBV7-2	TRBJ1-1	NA	CASSSFMNTEAFF
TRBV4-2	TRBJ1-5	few	CASSREVQTGGGNQPQHF
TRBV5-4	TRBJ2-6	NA	CASSFAGSSSSGANVLTF
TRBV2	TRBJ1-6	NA	CASKVPGFEYNSPLHF
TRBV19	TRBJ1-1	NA	CASFLTGNTEAFF
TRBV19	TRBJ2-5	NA	CASSISGDFTSETQYF
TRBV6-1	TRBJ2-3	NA	CASTPTGGEGDTQYF
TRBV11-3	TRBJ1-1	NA	CASSLHANTEAFF
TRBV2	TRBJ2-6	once	CASSVDSGANVLTF
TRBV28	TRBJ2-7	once	CASSLGLGGLAGGYEQYF
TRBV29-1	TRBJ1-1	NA	CSVDHGANTEAFF